This TCR beta chain came from a study of brain T cells in children with intractable seizures (dated by TCRdb to about 2021). With regard to the full study: Resected brain tissue from approximately 55 pediatric epilepsy surgery cases was first screened for immune gene transcripts using a NanoString immunology panel. Most of the 12 selected surgery cases also had pre-surgery blood sequenced, which left four cases with brain tissue only. What the study reported, not specific to this receptor: Because sequencing depth was different between pre-surgery and post-surgery blood, clones absent from the pre-surgery sample may reflect undersampling. Viral specificity was inferred only from CDR3 sequence similarity, and patients' HCMV serostatus was unknown.

Concerning this clone: Its specific antigen is unknown. No per-base quality is available; no much larger clone lies one base away.

The label giving this sample's time point can be read as: blood from clinic visit 5 months post-surgery; TSC patient then seizure free. The surgery cases with the highest brain T cell transcript signatures were chosen for TCR beta chain sequencing of brain tissue, and also of blood when blood was available. Before surgery, the patients had been given at least one anti-epileptic drug. The TCR-sequenced patients were children whose drug-resistant epilepsy was caused by tuberous sclerosis complex, focal cortical dysplasia, Rasmussen encephalitis or hemimegalencephaly. Bulk genomic DNA was extracted from unsorted brain tissue and whole blood with the Monarch genomic DNA purification kit. From the germline V gene, CDR1 is MGHRA and CDR2 is YSYEKL. V is trimmed back by 0 bases and J by 3 bases, and the junction contains 10 bases that no gene match accounts for. Including cysteine and phenylalanine, the CDR3 has 19 amino acids. The retained sequence is limited to the CDR3, 57 bases, with the frame set at the first base.

TCR beta chain sequences were generated from genomic DNA using the immunoSEQ assay. Per the authors' processing: CDR3 sequences not starting with the conserved framework cysteine at position 104 were manually removed. To get clonality, the normalized Shannon's Diversity Index was subtracted from one, giving values from 0 (maximal diversity) to 1 (oligoclonal). Chi-squared comparison-of-proportions tests were used to check whether the frequency of the same CDR3 differed between samples, for example brain versus blood. Public clonotypes were identified by searching immuneACCESS, and similarity to known antiviral clonotypes was assessed with the VDJdb browser. TCRdb took this table from immuneACCESS and kept in-frame rearrangements with V and J called. Such tables lack part of the clones; where checked against another copy, unresolved V genes explain under half of the gap, and the rest is unexplained. V, J and clone size reflect that table, while D and trimming were determined from the DNA. Here the sample has about 350,000 clones; nearly 95% occur a single time. Around 5% of the sample is in the top ten clones.

The sequence derives from a boy in the first two years of life with tuberous sclerosis and intractable seizures. The rearranged segments are TRBV4-1 and TRBJ2-3; a stretch of 12 junction bases matches TRBD2. The sample was peripheral blood, taken roughly 5 months after surgery. The CDR3 reads CASSQDHWTSGVQTDTQYF. The DNA reads TGCGCCAGCAGCCAAGATCATTGGACTAGCGGGGTTCAAACAGATACGCAGTATTTT.